The next 29 T cell receptor beta chains were all read from a single sample in a study of shared clonotypes between healthy human individuals. The method was immunoSEQ multiplex PCR; TCRdb's version includes in-frame clones alone and lacks a portion of them. This table has 2 million to 2.5 million clones, about 95% appearing once. Terminally differentiated effector memory CD45RA+ cells were excluded from the naive CD8 cells, which were CD45RO-negative and positively selected for CCR7. Sequenced material: naive CD8+ T cells sorted from blood. The receptors stem from a man aged 18 to 29 in good health.

This sequence joins TRBV4-1 and TRBJ2-1; D possibly uses TRBD1 or TRBD2 (5 bases each). V was cut by 4 bases and J by 4 bases, with 20 bases left in between. The CDR3 loop spans 17 amino acids. CDR1 MGHRA and CDR2 YSYEKL come from the germline V gene. CDR3: CASSPGVGPGGYNEQFF. CDR3 nucleotides: TGCGCCAGCAGCCCCGGGGTCGGACCTGGGGGTTACAATGAGCAGTTCTTC.

This sequence joins TRBV6-1 and TRBJ1-5, with D unresolved. Germline loops: CDR1 MNHNS, CDR2 SASEGT. This CDR3 is built from 15 residues. V shed 8 bases and J shed 5 bases, with 19 bases lying between them. The DNA for the CDR3 is TGTGCCAGCGGTAGTGGTCGGGGTTTAGATCAGCCCCAGCATTTT. Translating gives CASGSGRGLDQPQHF.

Only one count was recorded for this clone. The gene calls are TRBV5-8 and TRBJ2-3, with 10 positions matching TRBD2. CDR1 and CDR2 (germline): SGHTS, YDEGEE. This CDR3 region has 17 residues. J gave up 0 bases and V 2 bases, and 6 bases lay outside the gene matches. CDR3 sequence (DNA): TGTGCCAGCAGCTTACTAGCGGGGACCACTAGCACAGATACGCAGTATTTT. It codes for CASSLLAGTTSTDTQYF.

This clone is a singleton in its sample. The J gene is TRBJ2-7, the V gene TRBV4-3; D gene ambiguous. CDR1 LGHNA and CDR2 YSLEER come from the germline V gene. This CDR3 is 13 amino acids long. The V end lost 0 bases, the J end lost 3 bases, and 6 bases lay between the germline ends. The CDR3 DNA sequence: TGCGCCAGCAGCCAAGAAAAGGACTACGAGCAGTACTTC. It specifies CASSQEKDYEQYF.

To note about this clone: This sample includes further DNA sequences coding for the same CDR3. The chain has TRBV6-5 and TRBJ1-1, with D unresolved. With 2 bases removed from V and 1 base from J, the gap between germline ends came to 8 bases. The germline gives CDR1 MNHEY, CDR2 SVGAGI. The CDR3 runs 14 residues. The CDR3 here is CASSYEGANTEAFF. The DNA of the CDR3 is TGTGCCAGCAGTTACGAGGGAGCGAACACTGAAGCTTTCTTT.

The rearrangement links TRBV5-6 to TRBJ2-3, with a possible D match to TRBD2 (5 bases). Germline V gives CDR1 SGHDT, CDR2 YYEEEE. Trimming stripped 0 bases from V and 2 bases from J, with 7 bases between. The CDR3 is made up of 14 amino acids. CDR3: CASSLGGFTDTQYF. In DNA form, the CDR3 reads TGTGCCAGCAGCTTGGGAGGGTTCACAGATACGCAGTATTTT.

The V gene is TRBV27, the J gene TRBJ1-2; TRBD1 aligns across 9 bases. CDR1 MNHEY and CDR2 SMNVEV come from the germline V gene (reference sequence). Losses at the gene ends were 1 base for V and 8 bases for J; bases not matched to a gene: 11. This CDR3 has 16 amino acids. The CDR3: CASSLFSPGTGSGYTF. The CDR3 DNA reads as TGTGCCAGCAGTTTATTCAGTCCCGGGACAGGGAGCGGCTACACCTTC.

The gene calls are TRBV6-5 and TRBJ2-1; D is perhaps TRBD2 (5 bases). Germline CDR1 reads MNHEY; CDR2 reads SVGAGI. The V end lost 1 base, the J end lost 0 bases, and 10 bases lay between the germline ends. This CDR3 has 16 residues. CDR3 sequence (DNA): TGTGCCAGCAGTTACTTCCTTGGGAGCTCCTACAATGAGCAGTTCTTC. Residues: CASSYFLGSSYNEQFF.

The J gene is TRBJ2-5, the V gene TRBV2, with unresolved D. The germline V and J ends were trimmed by 1 base and 1 base, with 10 bases remaining between them. Germline CDR1 SNHLY, CDR2 FYNNEI. The CDR3 loop spans 15 amino acids. CDR3 sequence reads: CASSEEWLGQETQYF. Written as DNA, the CDR3 is TGTGCCAGCAGTGAAGAGTGGTTGGGCCAAGAGACCCAGTACTTC. Combining the CDR3 with reference TRBV2 and TRBJ2-5 gives the whole variable domain EPEVTQTPSHQVTQMGQEVILRCVPISNHLYFYWYRQILGQKVEFLVSFYNNEISEKSEIFDDQFSVERPDGSNFTLKIRSTKLEDSAMYFCASSEEWLGQETQYFGPGTRLLVL.

V gene TRBV29-1 combines with J gene TRBJ2-1, with 9 bases lining up with TRBD2. With V trimmed by 4 bases and J by 9 bases, 7 bases remained unmatched. This CDR3 is 13 amino acids long. Germline CDR1 reads SQVTM; CDR2 reads ANQGSEA. CDR3 nucleotides: TGCAGCGTTGTAGCGGGAGTGGCCGGTGAGCAGTTCTTC. This gives the protein CSVVAGVAGEQFF.

The CDR3 DNA sequence: TGTGCCAGCAGTTTATCCGCCGTGGTGAACACTGAAGCTTTCTTT. Translating gives CASSLSAVVNTEAFF. V and J are TRBV28 and TRBJ1-1, with unresolved D. The V end lost 1 base, the J end lost 0 bases, and 9 bases lay between the germline ends. Germline CDR1 MDHEN, CDR2 SYDVKM. CDR3 length equals 15 residues.

The chain carries TRBV9 and TRBJ2-7; 7 bases are a match to TRBD1. V dropped 3 bases and J dropped 2; count of bases not matched to a gene: 8. CDR3 length: 15 amino acids. Germline V gives CDR1 SGDLS, CDR2 YYNGEE. The CDR3 coding sequence is TGTGCCAGCAGCGCAGGGAGACAGGGTACCTACGAGCAGTACTTC. Protein product: CASSAGRQGTYEQYF.

The chain recombines TRBV7-5 with TRBJ2-7; the D segment call TRBD2 is taken from the table without a DNA check. TRBV7-5 is tagged as a pseudogene. CDR3 size: 22 residues. This CDR3 is CARSPRYKRDGLIVCVDYEQYF. The CDR3, as DNA: TGTGCCAGAAGCCCCCGTTATAAGCGGGATGGGCTTATCGTCTGTGTCGACTACGAGCAGTACTTC.

The J gene is TRBJ2-7, the V gene TRBV6-1; D call uncertain. This CDR3 spans 13 amino acids. Between the trimmed V and J ends, which lost 7 bases and 2 bases, there was a span of 12 bases. The germline CDR1 and CDR2 sequences are MNHNS and SASEGT. The DNA of the CDR3 is TGTGCCAGCAACCTCGACCGGGCCTACGAGCAGTACTTC. This gives the protein CASNLDRAYEQYF.

As to this clone: The sample holds other DNA sequences that translate to the same CDR3. The chain joins TRBV27 to TRBJ2-1; no clear D gene. V lost 3 bases, J lost 4 bases, and 7 bases lay in between. In germline, CDR1 is MNHEY, CDR2 SMNVEV (reference sequence). The CDR3 has 13 residues. The CDR3 DNA reads TGTGCCAGCAGTTTTTCAGGATACAATGAGCAGTTCTTC. This codes for CASSFSGYNEQFF.

Concerning this clone: The identical CDR3 is also encoded by other nucleotide sequences in the sample. The V gene is TRBV27, the J gene TRBJ2-7; 7 bases agree with TRBD1. The CDR3 contains 14 residues. CDR1 is MNHEY and CDR2 is SMNVEV in the germline V gene (reference sequence). V trimming: 2 bases; J trimming: 4 bases; junction bases outside the gene matches: 5. CDR3 sequence (DNA): TGTGCCAGCAGTTTAGCTGGGACAGCATACGAGCAGTACTTC. This sequence encodes CASSLAGTAYEQYF.

This rearrangement joins TRBV10-3 to TRBJ2-1; TRBD2 might be the D (5 bases). The CDR3 spans 13 residues. V dropped 6 bases and J dropped 3 bases, with 9 bases sitting between them. In germline, CDR1 is ENHRY, CDR2 SYGVKD. For the CDR3, the DNA is TGTGCCATCAGCGGGGAGTACTACAATGAGCAGTTCTTC. This encodes CAISGEYYNEQFF.

The chain couples TRBV4-1 to TRBJ1-1; TRBD1 matches at 7 bases. The CDR3 consists of 14 residues. J lost 6 bases, V lost 0 bases, and 4 bases had no gene match. CDR1 and CDR2 from the germline V gene are MGHRA and YSYEKL. Written as DNA, the CDR3 is TGCGCCAGCAGCCAAGATGGGACAGCAGCTGAAGCTTTCTTT. Translated: CASSQDGTAAEAFF.

This chain connects TRBV13 to TRBJ1-2; weak D call: TRBD1 (6 bases). Germline-derived CDR1 and CDR2 are PRHDT and FYEKMQ (reference sequence). This CDR3 has 13 residues. Trimming stripped 8 bases from V and 9 bases from J, with 19 bases between. For the CDR3, the DNA is TGTGCCAGCGCTCTGGGGGACACTCTGAGCTACACCTTC. It encodes CASALGDTLSYTF.

The V call is TRBV7-2, the J call TRBJ2-7; maybe TRBD1 (5 bases). This CDR3 has 14 residues. V dropped 4 bases and J dropped 3 bases, with 13 bases sitting between them. CDR1 and CDR2 (germline): SGHTA, FQGNSA. The CDR3 region has the DNA TGTGCCAGCAGCTCCTATTCAGGGAACTACGAGCAGTACTTC. Its protein product is CASSSYSGNYEQYF.

CDR3 in DNA: TGTGCCAGCACCTACTCCGCGGGGGAGCGGTACAATGAGCAGTTCTTC. It translates to CASTYSAGERYNEQFF. This chain connects TRBV27 to TRBJ2-1, with TRBD2 matching over 7 bases. The CDR3 extends over 16 amino acids. CDR1 and CDR2 from the germline V gene are MNHEY and SMNVEV (reference sequence). The junction had 13 bases not matched to a gene; V was cut back by 7 bases and J by 4 bases.

CDR3 in amino acids: CASSSGTGELYEQYF. DNA for the CDR3: TGTGCCAGCAGTTCGGGGACAGGAGAACTTTACGAGCAGTACTTC. The chain has TRBV27 and TRBJ2-7; 8 nucleotides align to TRBD1. Trimming at V came to 4 bases and at J to 4 bases, leaving 9 bases not matched to a gene. The germline gives CDR1 MNHEY, CDR2 SMNVEV (reference sequence). The CDR3 runs to 15 residues.

In its sample, this clone was seen a few times. The chain couples TRBV7-6 to TRBJ2-5, with D perhaps TRBD2 (5 bases). Between the trimmed V and J ends, which lost 4 bases and 3 bases, there was a span of 18 bases. Germline-derived CDR1 and CDR2 are SGHVS and FNYEAQ. The CDR3 has 16 amino acids. CDR3 sequence reads: CASSSMTSFGEETQYF. The CDR3 bases are TGTGCCAGCAGCTCGATGACATCCTTCGGGGAAGAGACCCAGTACTTC.

The chain has TRBV30 and TRBJ1-3; 7 nucleotides line up with TRBD1. V dropped 2 bases and J dropped 8; count of bases not matched to a gene: 12. This CDR3 region has 15 residues. Germline V CDR1 and CDR2: GTSNPN, SVGIG (reference sequence). The CDR3 protein is CAWSTIPRGRDTIYF. CDR3 DNA sequence: TGTGCCTGGAGTACTATCCCCAGGGGGAGGGACACCATATATTTT.

The V and J genes are TRBV30 and TRBJ2-2; a weak D match, TRBD2 (5 bases). The germline V and J ends were trimmed by 4 bases and 4 bases, with 16 bases remaining between them. The CDR3 is made up of 15 amino acids. Germline V CDR1 and CDR2: GTSNPN, SVGIG (reference sequence). The CDR3 spells CAWMTGYVSTGELFF. In nucleotides, the CDR3 is TGTGCCTGGATGACGGGGTACGTGAGCACCGGGGAGCTGTTTTTT. The full variable domain, in which reference TRBV30 and TRBJ2-2 provide the parts outside the CDR3, is SQTIHQWPATLVQPVGSPLSLECTVEGTSNPNLYWYRQAAGRGLQLLFYSVGIGQISSEVPQNLSASRPQDRQFILSSKKLLLSDSGFYLCAWMTGYVSTGELFFGEGSRLTVL.

The chain carries TRBV7-9 and TRBJ2-2; maybe TRBD1 (5 bases). CDR1 SEHNR and CDR2 FQNEAQ come from the germline V gene (reference sequence). With 0 bases removed from V and 3 bases from J, the gap between germline ends came to 11 bases. The CDR3 has 16 amino acids. Written as DNA, the CDR3 is TGTGCCAGCAGCTTAGCGCAAGGGGCACACACCGGGGAGCTGTTTTTT. Protein product: CASSLAQGAHTGELFF.

The V call is TRBV10-2, the J call TRBJ1-1; D gene uncertain. There are 16 residues in the CDR3. CDR1 is WSHSY and CDR2 is SAAADI in the germline V gene. The ends were cut back, 2 bases at V and 1 base at J, with 14 bases in the middle. CDR3 nucleotides: TGCGCCAGCAGTGAGACCCTCAGAGTCTGGAACACTGAAGCTTTCTTT. Its protein product is CASSETLRVWNTEAFF.

About this clone: Because it lacks the conserved phenylalanine or tryptophan at the end, this CDR3 is likely a read error. J is TRBJ1-2 and V is TRBV5-6; tentative D call: TRBD1 (5 bases). Trimming pared 3 bases from V and 3 bases from J, leaving 9 bases between. Looked up from germline, CDR1 is SGHDT and CDR2 is YYEEEE. The CDR3 covers 13 residues. The CDR3, as DNA: TGTGCCAGCAGCTCACAGGCTGACTATGGCTACACCCTC. Its protein is CASSSQADYGYTL.

The rearrangement joins TRBV5-1 to TRBJ2-3; D possibly corresponds to TRBD2 (6 bases). V was pared by 2 bases and J by 2 bases, with 12 bases between. Germline V gives CDR1 SGHRS, CDR2 YFSETQ. This CDR3 is 15 amino acids long. The CDR3 loop is CASSFRGTFTDTQYF. CDR3 nucleotides: TGCGCCAGCAGCTTTCGGGGGACCTTCACAGATACGCAGTATTTT. The whole variable domain, remainder taken from reference TRBV5-1 and TRBJ2-3, is KAGVTQTPRYLIKTRGQQVTLSCSPISGHRSVSWYQQTPGQGLQFLFEYFSETQRNKGNFPGRFSGRQFSNSRSEMNVSTLELGDSALYLCASSFRGTFTDTQYFGPGTRLTVL.